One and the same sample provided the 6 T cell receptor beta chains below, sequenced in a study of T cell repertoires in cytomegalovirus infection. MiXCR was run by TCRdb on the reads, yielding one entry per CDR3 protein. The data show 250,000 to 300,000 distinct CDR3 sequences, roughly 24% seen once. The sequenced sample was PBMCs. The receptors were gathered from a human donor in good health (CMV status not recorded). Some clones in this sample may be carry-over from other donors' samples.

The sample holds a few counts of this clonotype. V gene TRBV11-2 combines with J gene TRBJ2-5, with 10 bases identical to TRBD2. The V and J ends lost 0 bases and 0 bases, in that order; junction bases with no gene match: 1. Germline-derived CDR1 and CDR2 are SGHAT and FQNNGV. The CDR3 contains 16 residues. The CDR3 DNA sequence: TGTGCCAGCAGCTTAGATCTAGCGGGGGACCAAGAGACCCAGTACTTC. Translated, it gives CASSLDLAGDQETQYF.

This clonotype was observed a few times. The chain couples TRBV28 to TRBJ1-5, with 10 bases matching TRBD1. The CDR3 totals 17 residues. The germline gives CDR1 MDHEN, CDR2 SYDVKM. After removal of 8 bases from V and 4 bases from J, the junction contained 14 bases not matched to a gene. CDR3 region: CASRKPGQGWSNQPQHF. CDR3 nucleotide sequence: TGTGCCAGCCGGAAACCGGGACAGGGGTGGTCAAATCAGCCCCAGCATTTT. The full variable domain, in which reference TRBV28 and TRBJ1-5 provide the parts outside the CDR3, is DVKVTQSSRYLVKRTGEKVFLECVQDMDHENMFWYRQDPGLGLRLIYFSYDVKMKEKGDIPEGYSVSREKKERFSLILESASTNQTSMYLCASRKPGQGWSNQPQHFGDGTRLSIL.

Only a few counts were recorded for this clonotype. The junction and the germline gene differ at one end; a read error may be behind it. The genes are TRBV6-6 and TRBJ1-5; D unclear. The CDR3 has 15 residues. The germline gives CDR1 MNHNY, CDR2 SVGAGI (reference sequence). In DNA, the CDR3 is TGTGCCAGTAGCTATGCCCGAAATAGCAATCACCCCCAGCATTTT. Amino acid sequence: CASSYARNSNHPQHF.

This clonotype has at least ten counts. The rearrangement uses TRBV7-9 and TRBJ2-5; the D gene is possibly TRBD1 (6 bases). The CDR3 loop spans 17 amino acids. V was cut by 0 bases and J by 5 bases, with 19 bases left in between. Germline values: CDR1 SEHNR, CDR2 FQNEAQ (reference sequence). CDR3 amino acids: CASSLALLAGERETQYF. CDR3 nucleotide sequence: TGTGCCAGCAGCTTAGCCCTTCTGGCAGGGGAGAGGGAGACCCAGTACTTC.

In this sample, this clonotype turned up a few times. The CDR3 bases are TGTGCCAGCAGTCTATTGACTAGCGGGGCCAACAATGAGCAGTTCTTC. It encodes CASSLLTSGANNEQFF. The chain couples TRBV25-1 to TRBJ2-1; 11 bases line up with TRBD2. Per germline, CDR1 MGHDK and CDR2 SYGVNS. J lost 5 bases, V lost 5 bases, and 8 bases had no gene match. The CDR3 contains 16 residues. Filled out from reference TRBV25-1 and TRBJ2-1, the complete variable domain reads EADIYQTPRYLVIGTGKKITLECSQTMGHDKMYWYQQDPGMELHLIHYSYGVNSTEKGDLSSESTVSRIRTEHFPLTLESARPSHTSQYLCASSLLTSGANNEQFFGPGTRLTVL.

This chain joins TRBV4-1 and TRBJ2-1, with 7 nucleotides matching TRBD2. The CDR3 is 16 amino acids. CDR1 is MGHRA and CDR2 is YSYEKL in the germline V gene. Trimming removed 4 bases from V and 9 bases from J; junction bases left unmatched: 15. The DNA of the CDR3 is TGCGCCAGCAGCCGCGCCTCGGGACTACTCCTTTCTGAGCAGTTCTTC. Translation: CASSRASGLLLSEQFF.